This TCR beta chain was sequenced in a study of identifying expanded T cells in peripheral blood. General observations from the study: Clone count variance between roughly 2-week samples rose with total template count. Differentially abundant clones: 1 to 1.5 between replicates, 16.4 at about 13 days, over 18 at four.

The table came from immunoSEQ multiplex PCR; TCRdb's copy has only in-frame clones and leaves some out. Among some 78,000 clones listed, just under 85% were seen once. Remarks on this clone: The antigen is undetermined.

Trimming cost V 6 bases and J 7 bases; bases outside gene matches: 11. From germline, CDR1 is SGHTA and CDR2 FQGNSA. The CDR3 loop spans 15 amino acids. During the collection period, no donor immune events like infections were recorded. The chain combines TRBV7-2 with TRBJ2-7; 11 bases agree with TRBD2. The sequence was obtained from a person aged 18 to 75 in good health. The material sequenced was blood. CDR3 protein: CASSLELAGAREQYF. The CDR3 nucleotides are TGTGCCAGCAGTTTGGAACTAGCGGGAGCGCGGGAGCAGTACTTC.